A single sample is the source of the 18 T cell receptor beta chains below, sequenced in a study of post-analysis software for immune sequencing data. TCR beta cDNA libraries included unique molecular identifiers. Each CDR3 protein gets one entry after TCRdb re-called the PCR reads with MiXCR. Altogether about 540,000 distinct CDR3 sequences are present, around 34% being singletons, with the ten largest covering approximately 6%. General study results and limits: Comparison of patients with controls showed five TRBV segments more frequent in patients, TRBV5-6, TRBV5-1 and TRBV20-1 among them.

No antigens are known for them. Sequencing was performed on blood. The receptors originated from a girl younger than 18 with multiple sclerosis.

The gene calls are TRBV7-3 and TRBJ2-3, with 8 bases lining up with TRBD2. The V and J ends lost 1 base and 5 bases, in that order; junction bases with no gene match: 8. Germline CDR1 is SGHTA and CDR2 is FQGTGA. The CDR3 has 16 amino acids. The CDR3: CASSLITGGAVDTQYF. As DNA, the CDR3 is TGTGCCAGCAGCTTAATAACCGGGGGGGCCGTAGATACGCAGTATTTT.

The chain joins TRBV6-5 to TRBJ1-1, with 7 bases fitting TRBD1. The CDR3 length is 13 residues. V was clipped by 6 bases and J by 5 bases; unmatched bases: 6. Looked up from germline, CDR1 is MNHEY and CDR2 is SVGAGI. CDR3 region: CASRQTGTTEAFF. The CDR3 DNA sequence: TGTGCCAGCAGACAGACAGGGACGACTGAAGCTTTCTTT.

J is TRBJ2-1 and V is TRBV20-1; D gene unclear. Judging by the DNA end, TRBJ2-7 fits better; the J call may be wrong. The CDR3 extends over 14 amino acids. CDR1 and CDR2 (germline): DFQATT, SNEGSKA (reference sequence). CDR3 sequence reads: CSARNAGDRYEQYF. The CDR3 nucleotides are TGCAGTGCTAGAAACGCAGGAGATCGCTACGAGCAGTACTTC.

The chain uses TRBV18 and TRBJ2-1; D assignment may be TRBD1 or TRBD2 (5 bases each). The CDR3 contains 12 residues. Germline CDR1 reads KGHSH; CDR2 reads LQKENI. The germline V and J ends were trimmed by 4 bases and 12 bases, with 13 bases remaining between them. The CDR3 DNA sequence: TGTGCCAGCTCACTAAACCGGGACGGGCAGTTCTTC. It yields the protein CASSLNRDGQFF.

The rearrangement uses TRBV5-1 and TRBJ2-5, with TRBD2 identical over 7 bases. The ends lost 0 bases at V and 5 bases at J; junction bases unmatched: 7. The CDR3 loop spans 15 amino acids. Germline V gives CDR1 SGHRS, CDR2 YFSETQ. The CDR3 here is CASSLGFAGGETQYF. The CDR3 nucleotides are TGCGCCAGCAGCTTGGGGTTTGCCGGGGGGGAGACCCAGTACTTC. The variable domain in full, completed from reference TRBV5-1 and TRBJ2-5, reads KAGVTQTPRYLIKTRGQQVTLSCSPISGHRSVSWYQQTPGQGLQFLFEYFSETQRNKGNFPGRFSGRQFSNSRSEMNVSTLELGDSALYLCASSLGFAGGETQYFGPGTRLLVL.

The chain is built from TRBV20-1 and TRBJ1-5; 10 nucleotides agree with TRBD1. In germline, CDR1 is DFQATT, CDR2 SNEGSKA (reference sequence). Unmatched junction bases numbered 12, after V lost 4 bases and J lost 6 bases. The length of the CDR3 is 16 residues. This CDR3 is CSAIRDRGRFAQPQHF. In DNA, the CDR3 is TGCAGTGCTATTAGGGACAGGGGTAGGTTTGCTCAGCCCCAGCATTTT.

This clonotype was detected a few times. The CDR3 reads CASSQGGLALQETQYF. DNA of the CDR3: TGTGCCAGCAGCCAGGGGGGACTAGCGCTACAAGAGACCCAGTACTTC. The chain is built from TRBV3-1 and TRBJ2-5; 10 nucleotides match TRBD2. J lost 2 bases, V lost 3 bases, and 6 bases had no gene match. The CDR3 has 16 residues. Germline V gene lookup returns CDR1 LGHDT and CDR2 YNNKEL (reference sequence).

The chain uses TRBV20-1 and TRBJ2-1, with D possibly being TRBD2 (6 bases). Germline CDR1 and CDR2: DFQATT and SNEGSKA (reference sequence). Between the trimmed V and J ends, which lost 0 bases and 3 bases, there was a span of 12 bases. The CDR3 extends over 15 amino acids. The CDR3 nucleotides read TGCAGTGCTAGAGAGGGTAGCGGATACTACAATGAGCAGTTCTTC. Its protein is CSAREGSGYYNEQFF.

The gene calls are TRBV29-1 and TRBJ1-2; D remains unclear. V was cut by 4 bases and J by 4 bases, with 10 bases left in between. The CDR3 has 12 residues. Per the germline V gene, CDR1 is SQVTM and CDR2 is ANQGSEA. The chain's CDR3 is CSVAGLAYGYTF. The CDR3 DNA sequence: TGCAGCGTTGCGGGGTTGGCCTATGGCTACACCTTC.

The chain has TRBV4-2 and TRBJ2-1; tentatively, D is TRBD2 (7 bases). There are 17 residues in the CDR3. Trimming took off 0 bases at V and 6 bases at J, with 18 bases between the two ends. CDR1 and CDR2 from the germline V gene are LGHNA and YNFKEQ. The CDR3 loop is CASSQEPLWGGRNEQFF. Here the CDR3 DNA reads TGTGCCAGCAGCCAAGAACCCTTGTGGGGGGGCCGCAATGAGCAGTTCTTC.

This clonotype was recorded a few times. The chain recombines TRBV6-4 with TRBJ1-2; 7 nucleotides match TRBD1. J gave up 1 base and V 5 bases, and 10 bases lay outside the gene matches. The CDR3 is 16 residues long. Germline-derived CDR1 and CDR2 are MRHNA and SNTAGT. The CDR3 bases are TGTGCCAGCAGTCCCCCCGGGACAGTCCTTAACTATGGCTACACCTTC. Translating gives CASSPPGTVLNYGYTF.

Of note for this clonotype: This may come from a read error, since a much larger clone is one base off. The chain couples TRBV6-1 to TRBJ2-7; the match to TRBD2 covers 9 bases. V trimming: 2 bases; J trimming: 7 bases; junction bases outside the gene matches: 12. The CDR3 extends over 16 amino acids. Germline V gene sequence: CDR1 MNHNS, CDR2 SASEGT. The CDR3 sequence: CASSESAGGFYNEQYF. DNA for the CDR3: TGTGCCAGCAGTGAATCAGCGGGGGGTTTCTACAATGAGCAGTACTTC.

This chain links TRBV7-9 with TRBJ2-3, with 7 bases fitting TRBD1. J was trimmed by 0 bases and V by 2 bases; bases with no gene match: 5. CDR1 and CDR2 from the germline V gene are SEHNR and FQNEAQ (reference sequence). The CDR3 has 16 amino acids. CDR3 sequence (DNA): TGTGCCAGCAGCTTAAAGGGGACAGTGAGCACAGATACGCAGTATTTT. It specifies CASSLKGTVSTDTQYF.

This clonotype was detected only a few times. The chain joins TRBV7-2 to TRBJ2-7; 7 bases map to TRBD1. The CDR3 totals 14 residues. V shed 7 bases, J shed 6 bases, and the junction held 12 bases outside the gene matches. Germline values: CDR1 SGHTA, CDR2 FQGNSA. As DNA, the CDR3 is TGTGCCAGCACACGACAGGGTGGGTTGTTCGAGCAGTACTTC. It yields the protein CASTRQGGLFEQYF. Looking up the rest from reference TRBV7-2 and TRBJ2-7 gives the full variable domain: GAGVSQSPSNKVTEKGKDVELRCDPISGHTALYWYRQSLGQGLEFLIYFQGNSAPDKSGLPSDRFSAERTGGSVSTLTIQRTQQEDSAVYLCASTRQGGLFEQYFGPGTRLTVT.

The chain carries TRBV5-1 and TRBJ2-1; possible D gene TRBD1, 6 bases. Germline-derived CDR1 and CDR2 are SGHRS and YFSETQ. With 7 bases removed from V and 4 bases from J, the gap between germline ends came to 15 bases. This CDR3 comprises 14 residues. CDR3 coding DNA: TGCGCCAGCGGCCCCCTGGACAGATACAATGAGCAGTTCTTC. Protein product: CASGPLDRYNEQFF.

The chain has TRBV7-2 and TRBJ1-5; 9 bases line up with TRBD1. CDR1 and CDR2 (germline): SGHTA, FQGNSA. This CDR3 has 15 residues. With V trimmed by 4 bases and J by 1 base, 2 bases remained unmatched. The CDR3 DNA follows: TGTGCCAGCAGCTCTGGGACAGGGAGCAATCAGCCCCAGCATTTT. Its protein product is CASSSGTGSNQPQHF.

This rearrangement joins TRBV20-1 to TRBJ2-5; possibly TRBD2 for D (7 bases). The CDR3 totals 14 residues. Germline CDR1 reads DFQATT; CDR2 reads SNEGSKA (reference sequence). The CDR3: CGALRGGRPGTQYF. Here the CDR3 DNA reads TGCGGCGCTCTTAGGGGGGGGCGACCTGGGACCCAGTACTTC.

The chain employs TRBV5-5 and TRBJ2-2; D is uncertain. Germline V lookup: CDR1 SGHKS, CDR2 YYEKEE (reference sequence). The length of the CDR3 is 12 residues. V was shortened by 4 bases and J by 7 bases, with 8 bases between the two germline ends. The CDR3 bases are TGTGCCAGCAGCCGCAGAGGCGGGGAGCTGTTTTTT. It translates to CASSRRGGELFF.